This T cell receptor (beta chain) was recovered during a study of vaccination and CD4 T cells after COVID-19. This CDR3 has 15 residues. Trimming cost V 5 bases and J 5 bases, with 18 bases left between them. Germline V gives CDR1 LNHDA, CDR2 SQIVND (reference sequence). The sample holds a few counts of this clonotype. The target antigen is unknown. Stated treatment: approximately nine-day PBMC culture with coronavirus spike peptide pools or control peptides (ViraFEST assay). The study sequenced cultured CD4+ T cell DNA using the Oncomine TCR Beta short-read assay. TCRdb ran MiXCR on the PCR reads and lists one entry per CDR3 protein. The data contain over 15,000 distinct CDR3 sequences, less than 60% of them singletons.

The genes are TRBV19 and TRBJ1-2; D gene ambiguous. Sequenced here: CD4+ T cells from blood, cultured in vitro, sampled before SARS-CoV-2 vaccination. The clonotype was recovered from a human donor who had recovered from COVID-19. CDR3 nucleotide sequence: TGTGCCAGTAGTGACCAGACTGGAGCACCTTATGGCTACACCTTC. It encodes CASSDQTGAPYGYTF.